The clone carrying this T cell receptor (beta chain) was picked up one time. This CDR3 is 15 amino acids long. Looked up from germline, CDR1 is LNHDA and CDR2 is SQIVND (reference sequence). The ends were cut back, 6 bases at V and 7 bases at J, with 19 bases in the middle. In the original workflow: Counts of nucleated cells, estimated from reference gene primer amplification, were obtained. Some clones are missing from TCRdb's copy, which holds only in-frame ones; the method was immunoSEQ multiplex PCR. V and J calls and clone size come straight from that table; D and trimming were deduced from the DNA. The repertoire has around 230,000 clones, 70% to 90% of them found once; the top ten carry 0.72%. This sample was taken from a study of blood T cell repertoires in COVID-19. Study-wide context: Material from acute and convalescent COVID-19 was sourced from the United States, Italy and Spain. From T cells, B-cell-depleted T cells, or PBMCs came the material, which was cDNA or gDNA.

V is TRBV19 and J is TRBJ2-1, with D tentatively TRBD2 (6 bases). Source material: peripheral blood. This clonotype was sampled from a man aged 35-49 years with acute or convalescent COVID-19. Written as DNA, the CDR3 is TGTGCCAGTAGATTAACAACGGGGGATCGGAATGAGCAGTTCTTC. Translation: CASRLTTGDRNEQFF.